This TCR beta chain was recorded in a study of blood T cell repertoires in COVID-19. CDR3 length equals 15 residues. J was trimmed by 4 bases and V by 6 bases; bases with no gene match: 6. CDR1 and CDR2 from the germline V gene are MNHEY and SMNVEV (reference sequence). Only in-frame clones appear in the TCRdb table, and some are missing; sequencing was by immunoSEQ multiplex PCR. Of 150,000 to 200,000 clones listed, 93% are singletons. The specimen sequenced was peripheral blood. The receptor was isolated from a woman aged 55 to 70 with COVID-19, enrolled during active disease. The rearrangement links TRBV27 to TRBJ2-1; 10 bases map to TRBD2. CDR3 region: CASSSGLAAYNEQFF. The CDR3 bases are TGTGCCAGCAGCTCTGGACTAGCGGCTTACAATGAGCAGTTCTTC.